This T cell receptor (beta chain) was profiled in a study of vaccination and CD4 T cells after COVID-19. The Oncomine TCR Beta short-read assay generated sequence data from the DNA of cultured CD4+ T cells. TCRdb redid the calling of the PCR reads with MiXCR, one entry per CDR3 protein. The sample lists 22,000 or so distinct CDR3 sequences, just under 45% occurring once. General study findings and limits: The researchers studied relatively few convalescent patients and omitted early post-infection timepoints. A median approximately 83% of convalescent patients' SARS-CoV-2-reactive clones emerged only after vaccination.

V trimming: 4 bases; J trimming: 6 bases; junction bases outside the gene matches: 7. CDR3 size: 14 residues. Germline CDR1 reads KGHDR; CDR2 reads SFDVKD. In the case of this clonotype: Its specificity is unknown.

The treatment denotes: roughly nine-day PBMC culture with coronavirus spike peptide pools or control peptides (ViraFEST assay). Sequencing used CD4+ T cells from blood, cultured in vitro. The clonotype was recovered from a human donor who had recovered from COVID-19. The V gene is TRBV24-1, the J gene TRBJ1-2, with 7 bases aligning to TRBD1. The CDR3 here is CATSDSDRADGYTF. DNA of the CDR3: TGTGCCACCAGTGACTCCGACAGGGCCGATGGCTACACCTTC.